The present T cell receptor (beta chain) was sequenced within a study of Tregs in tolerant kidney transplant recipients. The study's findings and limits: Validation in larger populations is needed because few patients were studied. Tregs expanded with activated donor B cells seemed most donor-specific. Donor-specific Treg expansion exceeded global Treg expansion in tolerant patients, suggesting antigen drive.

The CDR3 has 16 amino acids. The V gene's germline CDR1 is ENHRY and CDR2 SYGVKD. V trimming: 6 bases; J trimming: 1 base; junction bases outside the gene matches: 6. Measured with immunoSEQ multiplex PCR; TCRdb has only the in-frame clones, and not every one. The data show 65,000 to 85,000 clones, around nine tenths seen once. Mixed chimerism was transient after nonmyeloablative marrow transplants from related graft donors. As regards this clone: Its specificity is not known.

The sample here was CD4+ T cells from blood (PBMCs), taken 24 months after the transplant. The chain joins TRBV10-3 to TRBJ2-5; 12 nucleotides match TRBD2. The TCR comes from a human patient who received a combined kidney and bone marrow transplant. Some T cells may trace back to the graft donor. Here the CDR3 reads CAISQGLAGPQETQYF. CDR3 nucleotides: TGTGCCATCAGCCAGGGACTAGCGGGCCCCCAAGAGACCCAGTACTTC.